The 19 T cell receptor beta chains below were found in one sample sequenced in a study of regulatory T cells in long-lasting Graves disease. The time point is: newly diagnosed GD, antithyroid drugs for less than 3 months. Following extraction of RNA from PBMCs, that RNA was used to make the TCR library. Arm-PCR of CDR3 regions and iRepertoire HTBI primers were used to build TCR beta libraries. TCRdb redid the calling of the multiplex PCR reads with MiXCR, one entry per CDR3 protein. In the table there are approximately 540,000 distinct CDR3 sequences, more than 10% of which are singletons. This sample was also put to use in a study of T cells in Graves' hyperthyroidism and ophthalmopathy.

Sequencing used peripheral blood mononuclear cells (PBMCs), obtained at new diagnosis, from a patient treated with antithyroid drugs. These receptors came from a woman younger than 45 with Graves disease.

This clonotype was observed at least ten times. J is TRBJ2-1 and V is TRBV28, with 7 bases fitting TRBD2. V lost 10 bases to trimming and J lost 6 bases; unmatched junction nucleotides: 12. Germline V gives CDR1 MDHEN, CDR2 SYDVKM. The CDR3 loop spans 14 amino acids. CDR3 in DNA: TGTGCCACCCGCTGGGCGGGAGCATTCAATGAGCAGTTCTTC. Translating gives CATRWAGAFNEQFF.

This clonotype was found many times. This chain uses TRBV12-3 or TRBV12-4 with TRBJ2-7; D ambiguous. V gave up 3 bases and J gave up 6 bases, with 12 bases separating them. The length of the CDR3 is 13 residues. CDR3: CASSFLVSSEQYF. CDR3 DNA sequence: TGTGCCAGCAGTTTTCTAGTATCGAGCGAGCAGTACTTC.

This chain uses TRBV15 with TRBJ2-1; D gene uncertain. Looked up from germline, CDR1 is LNHNV and CDR2 is YYDKDF (reference sequence). V gave up 6 bases and J gave up 5 bases, with 11 bases separating them. The CDR3 has 13 residues. The CDR3 reads CATSTILNNEQFF. The CDR3 DNA reads as TGTGCCACCAGTACAATCCTTAACAATGAGCAGTTCTTC.

In its sample, this clonotype was seen many times. V usage is TRBV2 and J usage is TRBJ2-7; weak D call: TRBD1 (6 bases). Germline V gene sequence: CDR1 SNHLY, CDR2 FYNNEI. V dropped 0 bases and J dropped 3 bases, with 12 bases sitting between them. The length of the CDR3 is 15 residues. The CDR3 here is CASSEAKTGRYEQYF. For the CDR3, the DNA is TGTGCCAGCAGTGAAGCGAAGACAGGACGCTACGAGCAGTACTTC.

This clonotype was recorded many times. The J gene is TRBJ1-1, the V gene TRBV29-1; D ambiguous. The germline gives CDR1 SQVTM, CDR2 ANQGSEA. CDR3 length: 11 amino acids. Trimming removed 4 bases from V and 4 bases from J, with 7 bases in between. DNA of the CDR3: TGCAGCGTTGGTAGTGGCACTGAAGCTTTCTTT. It specifies CSVGSGTEAFF.

This clonotype was detected many times. This chain joins TRBV11-3 and TRBJ2-5; tentatively, D is TRBD1 (6 bases). Trimming removed 5 bases at V and 2 bases at J, with 12 bases between. CDR3 length: 14 amino acids. Germline V CDR1 and CDR2: SGHNT, YENEEA. The DNA of the CDR3 is TGTGCCAGCAGCGTTGGGGGCAAGCAAGAGACCCAGTACTTC. Amino acid sequence: CASSVGGKQETQYF.

This chain joins TRBV10-3 and TRBJ2-5, with D unresolved. This CDR3 region has 13 residues. Germline values: CDR1 ENHRY, CDR2 SYGVKD. The ends were cut back, 1 base at V and 2 bases at J, with 5 bases in the middle. CDR3 nucleotide sequence: TGTGCCATCAGTGAGTACCGACAAGAGACCCAGTACTTC. Encoded protein: CAISEYRQETQYF.

The V call is TRBV28, the J call TRBJ1-2; D possibly corresponds to TRBD1 (5 bases). There are 11 residues in the CDR3. Trimming pared 6 bases from V and 8 bases from J, leaving 10 bases between. The germline V gene has CDR1 MDHEN and CDR2 SYDVKM. The chain's CDR3 is CASSQGLGYTF. CDR3 in DNA: TGTGCCAGCAGCCAGGGTTTAGGCTACACCTTC.

V gene TRBV11-2 combines with J gene TRBJ2-3; D might be TRBD2 (6 bases). The CDR3 loop spans 14 amino acids. CDR1 SGHAT and CDR2 FQNNGV come from the germline V gene. The ends were cut back, 6 bases at V and 2 bases at J, with 12 bases in the middle. The CDR3 DNA is TGTGCCAGCAGATGGAGGGCCTTCACAGATACGCAGTATTTT. Protein: CASRWRAFTDTQYF.

This clonotype came up many times. The CDR3 DNA follows: TGTGCCAGCAGTTTGAGCGGACAGGGAGGTGGGACTGAAGCTTTCTTT. Translated: CASSLSGQGGGTEAFF. V gene TRBV12-3 or TRBV12-4 combines with J gene TRBJ1-1, with 8 bases identical to TRBD1. After removal of 3 bases from V and 5 bases from J, the junction contained 11 bases not matched to a gene. CDR3 size: 16 residues.

The chain has TRBV2 and TRBJ2-3; TRBD1 aligns across 9 bases. Germline trimming cut 6 bases from V and 6 bases from J; bases unmatched to any gene: 7. The CDR3 consists of 14 residues. The germline V gene encodes CDR1 SNHLY and CDR2 FYNNEI. The chain's CDR3 is CASRTGQGGDTQYF. The CDR3 bases are TGTGCCAGCAGGACGGGACAGGGTGGCGATACGCAGTATTTT.

This clonotype was recorded at least ten times. This chain uses TRBV9 with TRBJ2-1, with 11 bases identical to TRBD2. Germline V lookup: CDR1 SGDLS, CDR2 YYNGEE. The CDR3 length is 16 residues. Trimming took 0 bases from V and 3 from J; bases not matched to a gene: 2. The DNA for the CDR3 is TGTGCCAGCAGCGTAGTAGCGGGAGGGGGCTACAATGAGCAGTTCTTC. Amino acid sequence: CASSVVAGGGYNEQFF.

This clonotype was seen ten or more times. The V gene is TRBV5-1, the J gene TRBJ2-3, with D perhaps matching TRBD1 or TRBD2 (5 bases each). The CDR3 extends over 14 amino acids. V was clipped by 4 bases and J by 4 bases, with 13 bases between them. CDR1 is SGHRS and CDR2 is YFSETQ in the germline V gene. The CDR3 region has the DNA TGCGCCAGCAGCGTGAACCTGGGGGCAGATACGCAGTATTTT. The encoded protein is CASSVNLGADTQYF.

A remark on this clonotype: A much larger clone differs by one base, so this may be a read error. The chain has TRBV14 and TRBJ1-2; D unclear. CDR1 SGHDN and CDR2 FVKESK come from the germline V gene. The CDR3 loop spans 13 amino acids. Trimming took 4 bases from V and 6 from J, leaving 12 bases between them. In DNA, the CDR3 is TGTGCCAGCAGCCCGGGCAGGCTAAATGGCTACACCTTC. Residues: CASSPGRLNGYTF.

This clonotype has only a few counts. The V gene is TRBV20-1, the J gene TRBJ2-7; the D gene is possibly TRBD2 (6 bases). Trimming shortened V by 0 bases and J by 0 bases, and 15 bases separated the two germline ends. The CDR3 extends over 16 amino acids. Germline loops: CDR1 DFQATT, CDR2 SNEGSKA (reference sequence). CDR3 sequence reads: CSARDRGTSSSYEQYF. The CDR3 DNA sequence: TGCAGTGCTAGAGATCGGGGGACCTCTAGCTCCTACGAGCAGTACTTC.

V is TRBV27 and J is TRBJ1-2; a weak D match, TRBD1 (6 bases). The CDR3 runs to 15 residues. Between the trimmed V and J ends, which lost 8 bases and 3 bases, there was a span of 19 bases. CDR1 is MNHEY and CDR2 is SMNVEV in the germline V gene (reference sequence). Here the CDR3 DNA reads TGTGCCAGCCGGGGGGGGCGGGTGGAAGACTATGGCTACACCTTC. It is translated as CASRGGRVEDYGYTF.

This clonotype showed up just a few times. The chain couples TRBV7-2 to TRBJ2-7; D is ambiguous. CDR3 length: 13 amino acids. Per germline, CDR1 SGHTA and CDR2 FQGNSA. Trimming left V 4 bases short and J 6 bases short, with 13 bases between. CDR3 protein: CASSSPGVPEQYF. Written as DNA, the CDR3 is TGTGCCAGCAGCTCCCCCGGCGTTCCCGAGCAGTACTTC.

This sequence joins TRBV6-1 and TRBJ2-6; 10 bases are a match to TRBD2. This CDR3 region has 16 residues. The trim removed 6 bases at V and 2 bases at J, leaving 4 bases unmatched. Germline values: CDR1 MNHNS, CDR2 SASEGT. CDR3 amino acids: CASRRAGGPGANVLTF. DNA of the CDR3: TGTGCCAGCAGAAGAGCGGGAGGGCCTGGGGCCAACGTCCTGACTTTC.

In its sample, this clonotype was seen many times. V and J are TRBV29-1 and TRBJ2-5; the D is unclear. CDR1 SQVTM and CDR2 ANQGSEA come from the germline V gene. The CDR3 sequence is 12 residues long. The V gene lost 8 bases and the J gene lost 5 bases, with 15 bases spanning the gap. The DNA for the CDR3 is TGCAGCACCTCAGATGCCCGCGAGACCCAGTACTTC. The encoded protein is CSTSDARETQYF.